Sequencing of this T cell receptor (beta chain) was carried out in a study of control samples from healthy donors and cancer patients. Libraries were prepared by immunoSEQ multiplex PCR; TCRdb keeps only in-frame clonotypes and omits some of them. The sample lists 150,000 or so clones, approximately 93% occurring once. Looked up from germline, CDR1 is SNHLY and CDR2 is FYNNEI. Deletions cut 6 bases from V and 8 bases from J, with 19 bases between. The CDR3 sequence is 15 residues long. Sequenced input: blood. The chain joins TRBV2 to TRBJ1-4; no definite D call. The TCR comes from a man aged 18-30 years in good health. CDR3 loop: CASSRTQGVWEKLFF. In DNA form, the CDR3 reads TGTGCCAGCAGCCGGACCCAAGGAGTGTGGGAAAAACTGTTTTTT.